The 25 T cell receptor beta chains listed next were all sequenced from one sample in a study of T cells after posttransplantation cyclophosphamide. Profiling relied on immunoSEQ multiplex PCR, and the TCRdb table lists in-frame clones only, not all of them. The data list fewer than 40,000 clones, none observed once; more than 4.5% falls to the top ten. Sequencing input: PBMCs. These receptors were taken from a woman aged 25-40 years in good health and a related stem cell transplant donor.

This clone was observed a handful of times. This chain connects TRBV5-1 to TRBJ2-3; 11 bases line up with TRBD1. CDR1 is SGHRS and CDR2 is YFSETQ in the germline V gene. V was pared by 4 bases and J by 4 bases, with 5 bases of the junction left unmatched. The CDR3 has 15 amino acids. The CDR3 loop reads CASSAGTGGADTQYF. As DNA, the CDR3 is TGCGCCAGCAGCGCCGGGACAGGGGGGGCAGATACGCAGTATTTT.

This clone came up many times. This rearrangement joins TRBV19 to TRBJ1-5, with D perhaps matching TRBD1 (5 bases). The CDR3 has 15 amino acids. Germline CDR1 and CDR2: LNHDA and SQIVND (reference sequence). V lost 4 bases and J lost 2, with 12 bases in between. The CDR3 loop is CASSRGGGGNQPQHF. The CDR3 nucleotides read TGTGCCAGTAGTAGGGGGGGTGGGGGCAATCAGCCCCAGCATTTT.

The sample holds many counts of this clone. V gene TRBV7-9 combines with J gene TRBJ2-1; D is perhaps TRBD1 (5 bases). V lost 5 bases to trimming and J lost 7 bases, with 18 bases between them. CDR3 length: 15 residues. Germline CDR1 is SEHNR and CDR2 is FQNEAQ (reference sequence). The DNA of the CDR3 is TGTGCCAGCAGCGAAGGATTCAGGGTACTGAATGAGCAGTTCTTC. The encoded protein is CASSEGFRVLNEQFF.

This clone was counted many times. J is TRBJ1-1 and V is TRBV7-9, with 9 bases that match TRBD1. J lost 5 bases, V lost 6 bases, and 4 bases had no gene match. CDR1 SEHNR and CDR2 FQNEAQ come from the germline V gene (reference sequence). The CDR3 runs to 13 residues. The CDR3 region has the DNA TGTGCCAGCAGTTTCGACAGGGGGACTGAAGCTTTCTTT. This gives the protein CASSFDRGTEAFF.

This clone was counted at least ten times. V gene TRBV7-2 combines with J gene TRBJ1-1, with D possibly matching TRBD1 (5 bases). V was clipped by 1 base and J by 0 bases, with 12 bases between them. This CDR3 is built from 16 residues. Germline lookup yields CDR1 SGHTA and CDR2 FQGNSA. In DNA, the CDR3 is TGTGCCAGCAGCTTAGGTCGGCAGGGTATGAACACTGAAGCTTTCTTT. Its translation is CASSLGRQGMNTEAFF.

This clone has ten or more counts. The chain is built from TRBV6-5 and TRBJ2-7; 8 bases fit TRBD2. CDR1 is MNHEY and CDR2 is SVGAGI in the germline V gene. The CDR3 is 14 residues long. The trim removed 7 bases at V and 4 bases at J, leaving 9 bases unmatched. This CDR3 reads CASTDGPSGYEQYF. The CDR3 DNA follows: TGTGCCAGCACCGACGGACCTAGCGGGTACGAGCAGTACTTC.

This sequence joins TRBV5-1 and TRBJ2-7; TRBD1 matches 7 bases. The length of the CDR3 is 14 residues. Trimming took 5 bases from V and 5 from J; bases not matched to a gene: 10. CDR1 is SGHRS and CDR2 is YFSETQ in the germline V gene. CDR3 bases: TGCGCCAGCAGTTCTCGACAGGGTGGCAACGAGCAGTACTTC. Translating gives CASSSRQGGNEQYF.

Many counts were recorded for this clone. The genes are TRBV7-2 and TRBJ2-1, with 8 bases that match TRBD2. The V gene end was trimmed by 2 bases and the J gene end by 6 bases; junction bases not matched to a gene: 6. The germline V gene has CDR1 SGHTA and CDR2 FQGNSA. This CDR3 spans 15 amino acids. CDR3: CASSLIRGGRNEQFF. For the CDR3, the DNA is TGTGCCAGCAGCTTAATACGGGGGGGCCGCAATGAGCAGTTCTTC.

Ten or more counts support this clone. The chain has TRBV7-2 and TRBJ2-2, with TRBD2 matching over 8 bases. The ends lost 5 bases at V and 6 bases at J; junction bases unmatched: 8. This CDR3 is built from 15 residues. Germline lookup yields CDR1 SGHTA and CDR2 FQGNSA. The CDR3 sequence is CASSPGGAAAGELFF. In nucleotides, the CDR3 is TGTGCCAGCAGCCCCGGGGGGGCCGCCGCCGGGGAGCTGTTTTTT.

In its sample, this clone ranks as medium-sized. The chain uses TRBV7-2 and TRBJ1-1; D not certain. The V end lost 3 bases, the J end lost 0 bases, and 8 bases lay between the germline ends. Germline CDR1 is SGHTA and CDR2 is FQGNSA. This CDR3 is 14 amino acids long. The CDR3 DNA reads as TGTGCCAGCAGCTTCGAGGGTCTGAACACTGAAGCTTTCTTT. Translating gives CASSFEGLNTEAFF.

In this sample, this clone turned up many times. The V call is TRBV10-1, the J call TRBJ2-2; 7 bases match TRBD1. Germline V lookup: CDR1 WNHNN, CDR2 SYGVQD (reference sequence). The CDR3 covers 13 residues. The V and J ends lost 8 bases and 1 base, in that order; junction bases with no gene match: 1. CDR3 amino acids: CASRQGNTGELFF. CDR3 coding DNA: TGCGCCAGCCGACAGGGGAACACCGGGGAGCTGTTTTTT.

This clone was counted ten times or more. The rearrangement links TRBV5-1 to TRBJ1-4; D might be TRBD1 (6 bases). The CDR3 extends over 13 amino acids. Trimming removed 2 bases from V and 6 bases from J, with 8 bases in between. Looked up from germline, CDR1 is SGHRS and CDR2 is YFSETQ. The DNA of the CDR3 is TGCGCCAGCAGCTTAACAGGGTATGAAAAACTGTTTTTT. Its translation: CASSLTGYEKLFF.

This clone was picked up many times. The V and J genes are TRBV12-3 or TRBV12-4 and TRBJ2-7; D is possibly TRBD2 (5 bases). The CDR3 has 15 amino acids. The ends were cut back, 7 bases at V and 0 bases at J, with 16 bases in the middle. This CDR3 is CASIKGGRSSYEQYF. The CDR3 region has the DNA TGTGCCAGCATCAAAGGAGGCAGGAGCTCCTACGAGCAGTACTTC.

This clone was seen repeatedly, ten times or more. The chain is built from TRBV7-2 and TRBJ1-1; TRBD1 aligns across 7 bases. This CDR3 has 15 residues. Germline CDR1 and CDR2: SGHTA and FQGNSA. Trimming cost V 3 bases and J 0 bases; bases outside gene matches: 4. CDR3 in amino acids: CASSFTRGVNTEAFF. The DNA for the CDR3 is TGTGCCAGCAGCTTTACCAGGGGGGTGAACACTGAAGCTTTCTTT.

This clone has at least ten counts. V usage is TRBV6-1 and J usage is TRBJ2-7, with 14 bases lining up with TRBD2. Germline values: CDR1 MNHNS, CDR2 SASEGT. The length of the CDR3 is 15 residues. Germline trimming cut 3 bases from V and 6 bases from J; bases unmatched to any gene: 4. In nucleotides, the CDR3 is TGTGCCAGCAGTGACCCGGGACTAGCGGGGGTCGAGCAGTACTTC. Its translation: CASSDPGLAGVEQYF.

This clone was observed at least ten times. The chain employs TRBV29-1 and TRBJ1-3; D remains ambiguous. Germline CDR1 reads SQVTM; CDR2 reads ANQGSEA. The germline V and J ends were trimmed by 6 bases and 0 bases, with 9 bases remaining between them. CDR3 length: 13 amino acids. CDR3 sequence (DNA): TGCAGCGTCCACACAGTCTCTGGAAACACCATATATTTT. Protein sequence: CSVHTVSGNTIYF. Complete variable domain (other parts from reference TRBV29-1 and TRBJ1-3): SAVISQKPSRDICQRGTSLTIQCQVDSQVTMMFWYRQQPGQSLTLIATANQGSEATYESGFVIDKFPISRPNLTFSTLTVSNMSPEDSSIYLCSVHTVSGNTIYFGEGSWLTVV.

This clone was recorded many times. This chain uses TRBV15 with TRBJ1-1; D is unresolved. The CDR3 loop spans 14 amino acids. Germline assignment: CDR1 LNHNV and CDR2 YYDKDF (reference sequence). Trimming took 4 bases from V and 1 from J, leaving 10 bases between them. The CDR3 coding sequence is TGTGCCACCAGCACAAGAACAAGGAACACTGAAGCTTTCTTT. This gives the protein CATSTRTRNTEAFF.

This clone was picked up many times. This sequence joins TRBV18 and TRBJ2-5; D may be TRBD2 (7 bases). The CDR3 contains 15 residues. V was trimmed by 4 bases and J by 3 bases, leaving 15 bases between them. Germline-derived CDR1 and CDR2 are KGHSH and LQKENI. The CDR3 DNA follows: TGTGCCAGCTCACTACGGGGGGACACAGAAGAGACCCAGTACTTC. Residues: CASSLRGDTEETQYF.

J is TRBJ2-7 and V is TRBV6-5, with a tentative D call TRBD2 (5 bases). CDR1 and CDR2 (germline): MNHEY, SVGAGI. This CDR3 is built from 14 residues. V was cut by 0 bases and J by 5 bases, with 11 bases left in between. As DNA, the CDR3 is TGTGCCAGCAGTTACTCGAAATTCGGGGACGAGCAGTACTTC. Its protein product is CASSYSKFGDEQYF.

This clone showed up many times. V is TRBV4-1 and J is TRBJ2-7, with D possibly matching TRBD2 (5 bases). This CDR3 contains 15 residues. Germline CDR1 MGHRA, CDR2 YSYEKL. Trimming removed 0 bases at V and 6 bases at J, with 15 bases between. CDR3 sequence reads: CASSQDHPGVGEQYF. In DNA form, the CDR3 reads TGCGCCAGCAGCCAAGATCACCCCGGGGTGGGCGAGCAGTACTTC.

There are many counts of this clone. This chain's CDR3 is CASSLESGGSYEQYF. The CDR3, as DNA: TGTGCCAGCAGCTTAGAGTCAGGGGGCTCCTACGAGCAGTACTTC. The chain employs TRBV7-2 and TRBJ2-7, with 7 nucleotides matching TRBD1. With V trimmed by 1 base and J by 0 bases, 3 bases remained unmatched. The CDR3 sequence is 15 residues long. CDR1 and CDR2 from the germline V gene are SGHTA and FQGNSA.

This clone was picked up many times. The J gene is TRBJ1-2, the V gene TRBV10-3, with TRBD1 matching 8 bases. CDR1 and CDR2 (germline): ENHRY, SYGVKD. The V gene end was trimmed by 10 bases and the J gene end by 5 bases; junction bases not matched to a gene: 9. This CDR3 has 13 residues. The CDR3 protein is CATEDRAGYGYTF. CDR3 bases: TGTGCCACAGAGGACAGGGCGGGTTATGGCTACACCTTC.

This clone was detected many times. The chain combines TRBV6-5 with TRBJ2-7; possibly TRBD1 for D (6 bases). This CDR3 has 14 residues. V lost 2 bases, J lost 7 bases, and 15 bases lay in between. Germline V lookup: CDR1 MNHEY, CDR2 SVGAGI. The CDR3 here is CASSYGIQGWEQYF. CDR3 nucleotide sequence: TGTGCCAGCAGTTACGGGATACAGGGCTGGGAGCAGTACTTC.

There are a few counts of this clone. The chain carries TRBV29-1 and TRBJ1-1; D gene ambiguous. Trimming removed 4 bases at V and 7 bases at J, with 19 bases between. The CDR3 contains 14 residues. Germline V gene data show CDR1 as SQVTM and CDR2 as ANQGSEA. The CDR3 region is CSVVRRLDPIEAFF. As DNA, the CDR3 is TGCAGCGTTGTTCGCAGGCTTGACCCAATTGAAGCTTTCTTT.

This clone showed up many times. This sequence joins TRBV19 and TRBJ2-5; TRBD1 aligns across 7 bases. The CDR3 is 14 residues long. CDR1 and CDR2 from the germline V gene are LNHDA and SQIVND (reference sequence). J gave up 5 bases and V 5 bases, and 8 bases lay outside the gene matches. The CDR3 DNA reads TGTGCCAGTAGTCCCCCGGACAGGCGGGAGACCCAGTACTTC. Its translation: CASSPPDRRETQYF.